Presented here are 28 T cell receptor beta chains from one specimen sequenced in a study of technical replicates of blood from a few donors (dated 2017 in TCRdb). The library was generated by the immunoSEQ multiplex PCR assay. Imported from immuneACCESS, the table was reduced by TCRdb to in-frame sequences with V and J called. These copies leave out some clones; in studies compared against another copy, an unresolved V gene accounts for under half, and the cause of the remainder is not known. The sample yields some 94,000 clones; less than 96% were counted once. The top ten hold about 0.38% of the sample. Sequencing was carried out using T cells isolated from PBMCs. The receptors were sampled from a human donor in good health.

In its sample, this clone was seen once. The chain links TRBV5-4 to TRBJ1-2; 9 positions match TRBD1. Germline lookup yields CDR1 SGHNT and CDR2 YYREEE (reference sequence). After removal of 3 bases from V and 2 bases from J, the junction contained 5 bases not matched to a gene. There are 15 residues in the CDR3. CDR3 residues: CASSSGQGPNYGYTF. CDR3 nucleotides: TGTGCCAGCAGCTCAGGACAGGGGCCCAACTATGGCTACACCTTC. The full variable domain, its missing parts supplied by reference TRBV5-4 and TRBJ1-2, is ETGVTQSPTHLIKTRGQQVTLRCSSQSGHNTVSWYQQALGQGPQFIFQYYREEENGRGNFPPRFSGLQFPNYSSELNVNALELDDSALYLCASSSGQGPNYGYTFGSGTRLTVV.

The gene calls are TRBV4-3 and TRBJ2-3, with D possibly being TRBD2 (5 bases). CDR3 length: 17 amino acids. Between the trimmed V and J ends, which lost 0 bases and 0 bases, there was a span of 13 bases. In germline, CDR1 is LGHNA, CDR2 YSLEER. The CDR3 DNA sequence: TGCGCCAGCAGCCAAGAAAGCTCAGCGGTGAGCACAGATACGCAGTATTTT. Amino acid sequence: CASSQESSAVSTDTQYF.

The chain combines TRBV13 with TRBJ2-2; TRBD2 matches 10 bases. The trim removed 5 bases at V and 5 bases at J, leaving 8 bases unmatched. CDR3 length equals 16 residues. Germline values: CDR1 PRHDT, CDR2 FYEKMQ (reference sequence). The CDR3 region is CASSLPGTSATGELFF. CDR3 sequence (DNA): TGTGCCAGCAGCCTACCCGGGACTAGCGCTACCGGGGAGCTGTTTTTT.

V gene TRBV4-1 combines with J gene TRBJ2-2; TRBD2 agrees at 7 bases. J lost 6 bases, V lost 1 base, and 11 bases had no gene match. Germline CDR1 reads MGHRA; CDR2 reads YSYEKL. CDR3 length equals 17 residues. The CDR3 loop is CASSQVIGGSKAGELFF. The CDR3 DNA sequence: TGCGCCAGCAGCCAAGTTATAGGCGGGAGTAAAGCCGGGGAGCTGTTTTTT.

The chain uses TRBV6-5 and TRBJ1-2, with 7 bases aligning to TRBD1. This CDR3 spans 14 amino acids. With 0 bases clipped from V and 5 bases from J, the junction kept 3 bases outside the gene matches. The germline V gene has CDR1 MNHEY and CDR2 SVGAGI. The CDR3 DNA is TGTGCCAGCAGTTACTCAAGGGGGCGTTATGGCTACACCTTC. This encodes CASSYSRGRYGYTF.

V and J are TRBV14 and TRBJ1-4; TRBD1 might be the D (5 bases). Between the trimmed V and J ends, which lost 1 base and 0 bases, there was a span of 6 bases. The CDR3 is 15 residues long. The V gene's germline CDR1 is SGHDN and CDR2 FVKESK. CDR3 nucleotides: TGTGCCAGCAGCCAAGGGACAACAACTAATGAAAAACTGTTTTTT. Residues: CASSQGTTTNEKLFF.

The rearrangement links TRBV11-2 to TRBJ2-7; 15 positions agree with TRBD2. The CDR3 consists of 17 residues. J gave up 6 bases and V 3 bases, and 9 bases lay outside the gene matches. Per germline, CDR1 SGHAT and CDR2 FQNNGV. The CDR3 loop is CASSLGLAGGLVGEQYF. As DNA, the CDR3 is TGTGCCAGCAGCTTGGGACTAGCGGGAGGATTGGTCGGCGAGCAGTACTTC.

This rearrangement joins TRBV4-2 to TRBJ2-1; 9 bases are shared with TRBD2. Germline CDR1 and CDR2: LGHNA and YNFKEQ. V was pared by 4 bases and J by 5 bases, with 9 bases of the junction left unmatched. The CDR3 sequence is 16 residues long. This CDR3 reads CASSRATSGMDNEQFF. CDR3 nucleotides: TGTGCCAGCAGCCGAGCGACTAGCGGTATGGACAATGAGCAGTTCTTC.

This clone has only one observation. The V call is TRBV28, the J call TRBJ2-2, with 10 bases fitting TRBD1. The V gene end was trimmed by 6 bases and the J gene end by 5 bases; junction bases not matched to a gene: 3. This CDR3 is 14 amino acids long. Germline loops: CDR1 MDHEN, CDR2 SYDVKM. CDR3 coding DNA: TGTGCCAGCAGGCGGACAGGGGGGACCGGGGAGCTGTTTTTT. Protein product: CASRRTGGTGELFF. Together with reference TRBV28 and TRBJ2-2, the CDR3 gives the full variable domain: DVKVTQSSRYLVKRTGEKVFLECVQDMDHENMFWYRQDPGLGLRLIYFSYDVKMKEKGDIPEGYSVSREKKERFSLILESASTNQTSMYLCASRRTGGTGELFFGEGSRLTVL.

The chain recombines TRBV5-1 with TRBJ2-7; 14 bases match TRBD2. The length of the CDR3 is 13 residues. V gave up 10 bases and J gave up 6 bases; unmatched junction bases: 6. CDR1 and CDR2 from the germline V gene are SGHRS and YFSETQ. In DNA form, the CDR3 reads TGCGCCCCCGGGACTAGCGGGAGTAGCGAGCAGTACTTC. This translates into CAPGTSGSSEQYF.

This rearrangement joins TRBV4-2 to TRBJ2-3; the D gene is possibly TRBD2 (6 bases). CDR1 LGHNA and CDR2 YNFKEQ come from the germline V gene. The CDR3 is 15 residues long. V was trimmed by 1 base and J by 2 bases, leaving 10 bases between them. CDR3 DNA sequence: TGTGCCAGCAGCCAAGCGGGAGATAACACAGATACGCAGTATTTT. Translation: CASSQAGDNTDTQYF.

The count of this clone is one. The chain combines TRBV4-3 with TRBJ2-1; D is uncertain. Germline assignment: CDR1 LGHNA and CDR2 YSLEER. Trimming removed 1 base at V and 9 bases at J, with 22 bases between. This CDR3 region has 17 residues. Here the CDR3 DNA reads TGCGCCAGCAGCCAAGCGGGTTGGGTAGTCCCGATGGGTGAGCAGTTCTTC. It specifies CASSQAGWVVPMGEQFF.

V and J are TRBV5-1 and TRBJ2-1; 7 bases match TRBD2. CDR1 is SGHRS, CDR2 YFSETQ, per germline. CDR3 length equals 15 residues. V shed 4 bases, J shed 7 bases, and the junction held 11 bases outside the gene matches. In nucleotides, the CDR3 is TGCGCCAGCAGCCTTGGACTAGACCCAGAGAATGAGCAGTTCTTC. Translation: CASSLGLDPENEQFF. Together with reference TRBV5-1 and TRBJ2-1, the CDR3 gives the full variable domain: KAGVTQTPRYLIKTRGQQVTLSCSPISGHRSVSWYQQTPGQGLQFLFEYFSETQRNKGNFPGRFSGRQFSNSRSEMNVSTLELGDSALYLCASSLGLDPENEQFFGPGTRLTVL.

This sequence joins TRBV7-8 and TRBJ2-1; the match to TRBD2 covers 10 bases. The CDR3 sequence is 13 residues long. Losses at the gene ends were 5 bases for V and 8 bases for J; bases not matched to a gene: 3. Germline assignment: CDR1 SGHVS and CDR2 FQNEAQ. CDR3 amino acids: CASSRLAGDEQFF. The CDR3 DNA reads as TGTGCCAGCAGCCGACTAGCGGGTGATGAGCAGTTCTTC.

The sample holds one count of this clone. DNA of the CDR3: TGTGCCAGCAGTTACTCGGGACAGGATACCTACGAGCAGTACTTC. This sequence encodes CASSYSGQDTYEQYF. The rearrangement joins TRBV6-5 to TRBJ2-7; 8 nucleotides align to TRBD1. V shed 0 bases, J shed 2 bases, and the junction held 3 bases outside the gene matches. There are 15 residues in the CDR3. The germline CDR1 and CDR2 sequences are MNHEY and SVGAGI.

Only one count was recorded for this clone. The J gene is TRBJ1-1, the V gene TRBV7-3; 7 bases are a match to TRBD1. Trimming removed 8 bases from V and 1 base from J; junction bases left unmatched: 10. This CDR3 is built from 15 residues. Germline CDR1 reads SGHTA; CDR2 reads FQGTGA. The CDR3 loop is CASAKPAGGNTEAFF. Written as DNA, the CDR3 is TGTGCCAGCGCAAAGCCGGCAGGGGGGAACACTGAAGCTTTCTTT.

V is TRBV5-6 and J is TRBJ1-2; perhaps TRBD1 as D (6 bases). Germline-derived CDR1 and CDR2 are SGHDT and YYEEEE. V shed 1 base and J shed 4 bases, with 14 bases lying between them. This CDR3 contains 15 residues. The CDR3 coding sequence is TGTGCCAGCAGCTTGTCTTTGACAGGACTCTATGGCTACACCTTC. As protein: CASSLSLTGLYGYTF.

CDR3 nucleotides: TGTGCCAGCAGCCAAGATCAATGGGTCCAGGGCCTAATGGCTTTCTTT. Translation: CASSQDQWVQGLMAFF. V is TRBV4-2 and J is TRBJ1-1; tentative D call: TRBD1 (5 bases). The CDR3 extends over 16 amino acids. Trimming removed 0 bases at V and 11 bases at J, with 22 bases between. Germline lookup yields CDR1 LGHNA and CDR2 YNFKEQ.

The rearrangement uses TRBV7-9 and TRBJ2-2; perhaps TRBD2 as D (5 bases). The V and J ends lost 5 bases and 2 bases respectively, with 12 bases between them. Germline CDR1 and CDR2: SEHNR and FQNEAQ (reference sequence). The CDR3 consists of 15 residues. This CDR3 is CASSPPGINTGELFF. The CDR3 nucleotides read TGTGCCAGCAGCCCCCCGGGGATTAACACCGGGGAGCTGTTTTTT.

The rearrangement joins TRBV7-6 to TRBJ1-2; D not certain. V gave up 1 base and J gave up 7 bases, with 19 bases separating them. Germline V gene data show CDR1 as SGHVS and CDR2 as FNYEAQ. The CDR3 covers 16 residues. The CDR3 DNA follows: TGTGCCAGCAGCTTAGGTACACCTTCGGGTTCGTCTGGCTACACCTTC. Translated: CASSLGTPSGSSGYTF.

This chain uses TRBV5-4 with TRBJ1-1; D not certain. CDR1 is SGHNT, CDR2 YYREEE, per germline (reference sequence). The CDR3 sequence is 14 residues long. Deletions cut 2 bases from V and 3 bases from J, with 11 bases between. The DNA of the CDR3 is TGTGCCAGCAGCTTCCAACACAAAGACACTGAAGCTTTCTTT. Its protein product is CASSFQHKDTEAFF.

V is TRBV2 and J is TRBJ1-4; D not resolved. The V end was cut by 8 bases, the J end by 0 bases, with 10 bases between. Germline V gives CDR1 SNHLY, CDR2 FYNNEI. This CDR3 region has 14 residues. The CDR3 bases are TGTGCCAGCGATCGAGAGTCAACTAATGAAAAACTGTTTTTT. Protein: CASDRESTNEKLFF. The whole variable domain, filled in from reference TRBV2 and TRBJ1-4, reads EPEVTQTPSHQVTQMGQEVILRCVPISNHLYFYWYRQILGQKVEFLVSFYNNEISEKSEIFDDQFSVERPDGSNFTLKIRSTKLEDSAMYFCASDRESTNEKLFFGSGTQLSVL.

This chain uses TRBV5-4 with TRBJ1-1; TRBD1 matches 9 bases. V dropped 4 bases and J dropped 5; count of bases not matched to a gene: 9. Germline V lookup: CDR1 SGHNT, CDR2 YYREEE (reference sequence). This CDR3 spans 15 amino acids. The CDR3 bases are TGTGCCAGCAGCCTAATGCGGGACAGGGATACTGAAGCTTTCTTT. Translated: CASSLMRDRDTEAFF.

This clone was counted once. J is TRBJ1-3 and V is TRBV7-6; possibly TRBD1 for D (6 bases). The ends were cut back, 5 bases at V and 2 bases at J, with 13 bases in the middle. This CDR3 is 15 amino acids long. Germline V CDR1 and CDR2: SGHVS, FNYEAQ. CDR3 bases: TGTGCCAGCAGCGCCATGGGGGCTGCTGGAAACACCATATATTTT. This codes for CASSAMGAAGNTIYF.

This clone was picked up one time. The chain carries TRBV27 and TRBJ1-1, with TRBD1 as a possible D gene (5 bases). Germline V CDR1 and CDR2: MNHEY, SMNVEV (reference sequence). Between the trimmed V and J ends, which lost 3 bases and 4 bases, there was a span of 15 bases. This CDR3 has 15 residues. CDR3 residues: CASSFRSRVSTEAFF. The CDR3 DNA follows: TGTGCCAGCAGTTTCAGGAGCAGGGTAAGCACTGAAGCTTTCTTT.

This clone came up once. The chain has TRBV6-5 and TRBJ1-1; no firm D call. CDR3 length: 13 residues. Germline CDR1 and CDR2: MNHEY and SVGAGI. The V gene lost 0 bases and the J gene lost 8 bases, with 10 bases spanning the gap. CDR3 amino acids: CASSYSTGSEAFF. Written as DNA, the CDR3 is TGTGCCAGCAGTTACTCGACGGGATCCGAAGCTTTCTTT.

The chain couples TRBV6-5 to TRBJ2-1; D gene unclear. This CDR3 comprises 13 residues. Germline loops: CDR1 MNHEY, CDR2 SVGAGI. V lost 4 bases, J lost 6 bases, and 10 bases lay in between. This CDR3 is CASSSSGSNEQFF. In nucleotides, the CDR3 is TGTGCCAGCAGTTCGTCAGGTAGCAATGAGCAGTTCTTC.

V and J are TRBV28 and TRBJ1-5; 9 bases match TRBD1. CDR1 MDHEN and CDR2 SYDVKM come from the germline V gene. This CDR3 region has 14 residues. After removal of 7 bases from V and 4 bases from J, the junction contained 5 bases not matched to a gene. This chain's CDR3 is CASNQGQGNQPQHF. The DNA of the CDR3 is TGTGCCAGCAACCAGGGACAGGGTAATCAGCCCCAGCATTTT.